Listed below are T cell receptor beta chains from one sample, sequenced in a study of patients and donors after allogeneic stem cell transplantation. TCRdb reprocessed the RT-PCR reads via MiXCR and lists one record per CDR3 protein. The sample consists of 920,000 or so distinct CDR3 sequences, roughly 17% of them appearing once. Sequencing used blood, either unsorted or a sorted T cell fraction (not recorded which). The receptors shown here come from a human donor who was either an allogeneic HSCT recipient or a stem cell or donor lymphocyte infusion donor (not recorded which). It is not recorded whose cells these are; they may come from a transplant donor. Both conserved end residues are part of each CDR3. A D gene is named only where the DNA matches it firmly. Not all rows give a size; the values are once, few, many and, for expanded clones, a class.

D gene: TRBD1
V gene: TRBV12-3/TRBV12-4
J gene: TRBJ1-4
clone size: many
CDR3 DNA: TGTGCCAGCAGTAGACAGGGTGAAAAACTGTTTTTT
CDR3 protein: CASSRQGEKLFF

D gene: NA
V gene: TRBV12-3/TRBV12-4
J gene: TRBJ2-7
clone size: many
CDR3 DNA: TGTGCCAGCCACCGGGGCCGTAACTACGAGCAGTACTTC
CDR3 protein: CASHRGRNYEQYF

D gene: TRBD1
V gene: TRBV20-1
J gene: TRBJ2-7
clone size: few
CDR3 DNA: TGCAGTGCTAGGACCGGGACAGGGCGCGAGGAGCAGTACTTC
CDR3 protein: CSARTGTGREEQYF

D gene: NA
V gene: TRBV7-9
J gene: TRBJ1-1
clone size: NA
CDR3 DNA: TGTGCCGGTTCGTCACACCCGAACACTGAAGCTTTCTTT
CDR3 protein: CAGSSHPNTEAFF

D gene: NA
V gene: TRBV20-1
J gene: TRBJ1-6
clone size: once
CDR3 DNA: TGCAGTGCTATAGAACCAGGGGTACTTAATCCACCCCTCCACTTT
CDR3 protein: CSAIEPGVLNPPLHF

D gene: NA
V gene: TRBV20-1
J gene: TRBJ1-1
clone size: NA
CDR3 DNA: TGCACCATCCGGGGGGGAAAGAACACTGAAGCTTTCTTT
CDR3 protein: CTIRGGKNTEAFF

D gene: TRBD1
V gene: TRBV12-3/TRBV12-4
J gene: TRBJ2-7
clone size: many
CDR3 DNA: TGTGCCAGCACCCCAGGGGGCAGGTACGAGCAGTACTTC
CDR3 protein: CASTPGGRYEQYF

D gene: TRBD2
V gene: TRBV7-3
J gene: TRBJ2-1
clone size: few
CDR3 DNA: TGTGCCAGCAGCTTACGACTAGCGGGAGAGCAGTTCTTC
CDR3 protein: CASSLRLAGEQFF

D gene: NA
V gene: TRBV5-6
J gene: TRBJ1-1
clone size: few
CDR3 DNA: TGTGCCAGCAGTGCGACTGGGGAACGAATCACTGAAGCTTTCTTT
CDR3 protein: CASSATGERITEAFF

D gene: TRBD1
V gene: TRBV5-1
J gene: TRBJ2-5
clone size: NA
CDR3 DNA: TGCGCCAGCAGCTTGCTCGGGACAGGGGTGAGCGAGACCCAGTACTTC
CDR3 protein: CASSLLGTGVSETQYF

D gene: NA
V gene: TRBV5-1
J gene: TRBJ2-2
clone size: NA
CDR3 DNA: TGCGCCAGCCGACCCGGGAGCACCGGGGAGCTGTTTTTT
CDR3 protein: CASRPGSTGELFF

D gene: TRBD1
V gene: TRBV4-1
J gene: TRBJ2-2
clone size: few
CDR3 DNA: TGCGCCAGCAGCCAACCGACAGGGGCCGGGGAGCTGTTTTTT
CDR3 protein: CASSQPTGAGELFF

D gene: NA
V gene: TRBV20-1
J gene: TRBJ1-6
clone size: NA
CDR3 DNA: TGCAGTGCTAGAGATTCCAGGAAGGGCTCCTATAATTCACCCCTCCACTTT
CDR3 protein: CSARDSRKGSYNSPLHF

D gene: NA
V gene: TRBV30
J gene: TRBJ2-1
clone size: NA
CDR3 DNA: TGTGCCTGGATCCCGACGGGGCGGACTGAGCAGTTCTTC
CDR3 protein: CAWIPTGRTEQFF

D gene: NA
V gene: TRBV7-9
J gene: TRBJ1-3
clone size: many
CDR3 DNA: TGTGCCAGCAGCTTAGGGTCCAGCTCTGGAAACACCATATATTTT
CDR3 protein: CASSLGSSSGNTIYF

D gene: TRBD2
V gene: TRBV12-3/TRBV12-4
J gene: TRBJ2-7
clone size: NA
CDR3 DNA: TGTGCCAGCAGTTTAGGACTAGCGGGAGAATACGAGCAGTACTTC
CDR3 protein: CASSLGLAGEYEQYF

D gene: NA
V gene: TRBV20-1
J gene: TRBJ1-1
clone size: NA
CDR3 DNA: TGCAGTGCCCCGGATTGGGGTGCTGAAGCTTTCTTT
CDR3 protein: CSAPDWGAEAFF

D gene: NA
V gene: TRBV5-1
J gene: TRBJ2-1
clone size: many
CDR3 DNA: TGCGCCAGCAGCTTTAGAGCCCTCAATGAGCAGTTCTTC
CDR3 protein: CASSFRALNEQFF

D gene: TRBD2
V gene: TRBV7-8
J gene: TRBJ2-1
clone size: NA
CDR3 DNA: TGTGCCAGCAGCTTAGCGGGGACTAGCGTAGGCGCTAGTGAGCAGTTCTTC
CDR3 protein: CASSLAGTSVGASEQFF

D gene: TRBD2
V gene: TRBV5-1
J gene: TRBJ2-1
clone size: NA
CDR3 DNA: TGCGCCAGCAGATCGGGACTAGCTTACAATGAGCAGTTCTTC
CDR3 protein: CASRSGLAYNEQFF

D gene: TRBD2
V gene: TRBV6-1
J gene: TRBJ2-2
clone size: NA
CDR3 DNA: TGTGCCAGCAGTAGAGTAGCGGGGCTAAACACCGGGGAGCTGTTTTTT
CDR3 protein: CASSRVAGLNTGELFF

D gene: NA
V gene: TRBV10-3
J gene: TRBJ2-3
clone size: NA
CDR3 DNA: TGTGCCATCAGTCGCGATGGGACTGGGACAGATACGCAGTATTTT
CDR3 protein: CAISRDGTGTDTQYF

D gene: TRBD2
V gene: TRBV29-1
J gene: TRBJ2-1
clone size: few
CDR3 DNA: TGCAGCGTTGAAGGAGCTAGCGGATCCTACAATGAGCAGTTCTTC
CDR3 protein: CSVEGASGSYNEQFF